This TCR beta chain derives from a study of blood T cell repertoires in COVID-19. Germline V gene data show CDR1 as MNHEY and CDR2 as SVGAGI. After removal of 7 bases from V and 6 bases from J, the junction contained 8 bases not matched to a gene. The CDR3 sequence is 14 residues long. Produced via immunoSEQ multiplex PCR; TCRdb's table is partial and in-frame only. The sample contains about 480,000 clones, roughly nine tenths of which appear only once. Source material: peripheral blood. The TCR originated in a man younger than 35 with COVID-19, enrolled during active disease. This chain uses TRBV6-5 with TRBJ2-2; 7 positions agree with TRBD1. The CDR3 DNA sequence: TGTGCCAGCAAACTACAGGGGATTGCCGGGGAGCTGTTTTTT. This encodes CASKLQGIAGELFF.